Below, 25 T cell receptor beta chains from the same sample are listed, as sequenced in a study of response to subunit inactivated influenza vaccine (dated by TCRdb to 2017 to 2018). Libraries were prepared through RT-PCR. Sequencing was carried out with an Illumina HiSeq 2500. TCRdb trimmed the raw reads at Q25, called clones with MiXCR and kept productive beta chains. Every entry covers one CDR3 protein and lists the most common genes and DNA from its rows. Present in this sample are about 500,000 distinct CDR3 sequences, 16% of which were seen just once. Roughly 3.1% of the sample lies in the top ten. The sequencing here drew on CD4+ T cells sorted from PBMCs, taken roughly 24 months after vaccination. These receptors were taken from a man between 50 and 69 years old who received an inactivated influenza vaccine. Donor details come from another sample of the same person, matched by shared clones.

This clonotype was picked up a small number of times. The rearrangement joins TRBV28 to TRBJ2-1, with D tentatively TRBD2 (6 bases). The V gene lost 1 base and the J gene lost 8 bases, with 15 bases spanning the gap. CDR3 size: 15 residues. CDR1 MDHEN and CDR2 SYDVKM come from the germline V gene. The CDR3 here is CASSLLAVGGDEQFF. CDR3 coding DNA: TGTGCCAGCAGTTTATTAGCGGTCGGGGGAGATGAGCAGTTCTTC.

This clonotype has ten or more counts. The gene calls are TRBV20-1 and TRBJ2-5, with a weak D call TRBD1 (5 bases). Germline CDR1 reads DFQATT; CDR2 reads SNEGSKA (reference sequence). V lost 5 bases and J lost 5, with 18 bases in between. There are 14 residues in the CDR3. This chain's CDR3 is CSAEDIVGRETQYF. DNA of the CDR3: TGCAGTGCTGAGGACATTGTGGGAAGGGAGACCCAGTACTTC.

The genes are TRBV18 and TRBJ2-1; D is unresolved. CDR3 length equals 15 residues. V was shortened by 2 bases and J by 2 bases, with 10 bases between the two germline ends. Germline CDR1 and CDR2: KGHSH and LQKENI. The CDR3 region is CASSPSAGAYNEQFF. For the CDR3, the DNA is TGTGCCAGCTCACCATCGGCAGGCGCCTACAATGAGCAGTTCTTC.

The V call is TRBV9, the J call TRBJ1-2; the D gene is possibly TRBD1 (5 bases). The CDR3 sequence is 14 residues long. Germline-derived CDR1 and CDR2 are SGDLS and YYNGEE. The germline V and J ends were trimmed by 0 bases and 4 bases, with 10 bases remaining between them. This CDR3 is CASSVGGGPYGYTF. The CDR3 coding sequence is TGTGCCAGCAGCGTAGGGGGGGGTCCCTATGGCTACACCTTC.

Details on this clonotype: It is likely a read error, because the conserved phenylalanine at the end of the CDR3 is missing. V and J are TRBV28 and TRBJ2-7, with a weak D call TRBD1 (5 bases). V lost 7 bases and J 0 bases, leaving 13 bases between the germline ends. Germline V gene sequence: CDR1 MDHEN, CDR2 SYDVKM. The CDR3 spans 14 residues. The CDR3 bases are TGTGCCAGCATGAAGGGGCCAGCCTCCTACGAGCAGTACCTT. As protein: CASMKGPASYEQYL.

This clonotype was counted between two and nine times. The junction differs from germline at one of its ends, possibly a read error. This chain uses TRBV6-2 or TRBV6-3 with TRBJ1-3, with D uncertain. Germline loops: CDR1 MNHEY, CDR2 SVGEGT. There are 15 residues in the CDR3. The CDR3 spells CASNYDRLSGNTIYF. The CDR3 DNA reads TGTGCCAGCAATTACGACCGACTCTCTGGAAACACCATATATTTT.

This clonotype was found a few times. The genes are TRBV20-1 and TRBJ2-2, with TRBD2 matching over 7 bases. This CDR3 has 18 residues. With 2 bases clipped from V and 0 bases from J, the junction kept 12 bases outside the gene matches. The V gene's germline CDR1 is DFQATT and CDR2 SNEGSKA (reference sequence). Here the CDR3 DNA reads TGCAGTGCTAGACCCCCGGGAGGACTATCCCCGAACACCGGGGAGCTGTTTTTT. Its translation is CSARPPGGLSPNTGELFF.

This clonotype was counted a few times. The chain uses TRBV29-1 and TRBJ2-1; D is unresolved. Germline V lookup: CDR1 SQVTM, CDR2 ANQGSEA. Trimming left V 1 base short and J 1 base short, with 8 bases between. CDR3 length: 14 residues. The CDR3 sequence is CSVEVVSSYNEQFF. CDR3 coding DNA: TGCAGCGTTGAAGTGGTATCTTCCTACAATGAGCAGTTCTTC.

This clonotype was recorded at least ten times. The chain joins TRBV4-2 to TRBJ1-6; 7 bases line up with TRBD1. Losses at the gene ends were 0 bases for V and 7 bases for J; bases not matched to a gene: 3. The length of the CDR3 is 15 residues. Germline lookup yields CDR1 LGHNA and CDR2 YNFKEQ. The chain's CDR3 is CASSQETGTNSPLHF. The CDR3 nucleotides are TGTGCCAGCAGCCAAGAGACAGGGACCAATTCACCCCTCCACTTT.

This clonotype turned up a few times. The chain has TRBV20-1 and TRBJ2-7; 7 bases align to TRBD1. Germline lookup yields CDR1 DFQATT and CDR2 SNEGSKA (reference sequence). The CDR3 sequence is 12 residues long. The trim removed 6 bases at V and 6 bases at J, leaving 8 bases unmatched. The chain's CDR3 is CSAPRQGSEQYF. The CDR3 bases are TGCAGTGCACCTCGACAGGGCTCCGAGCAGTACTTC.

This clonotype was seen a few times. This chain joins TRBV18 and TRBJ2-1, with 8 bases aligning to TRBD2. The germline CDR1 and CDR2 sequences are KGHSH and LQKENI. This CDR3 contains 15 residues. Trimming at V came to 1 base and at J to 8 bases, leaving 7 bases not matched to a gene. In DNA form, the CDR3 reads TGTGCCAGCTCACCACAGGCGGGGGGTCGGGATGAGCAGTTCTTC. Translation: CASSPQAGGRDEQFF. Supplemented by reference TRBV18 and TRBJ2-1, the full variable domain reads NAGVMQNPRHLVRRRGQEARLRCSPMKGHSHVYWYRQLPEEGLKFMVYLQKENIIDESGMPKERFSAEFPKEGPSILRIQQVVRGDSAAYFCASSPQAGGRDEQFFGPGTRLTVL.

The J gene is TRBJ1-2, the V gene TRBV28; D call uncertain. V was shortened by 5 bases and J by 8 bases, with 12 bases between the two germline ends. This CDR3 is built from 12 residues. Germline-derived CDR1 and CDR2 are MDHEN and SYDVKM. CDR3 region: CASSREGMGYTF. In DNA form, the CDR3 reads TGTGCCAGCAGTCGGGAGGGTATGGGCTACACCTTC.

The rearrangement joins TRBV9 to TRBJ2-2; D gene ambiguous. Germline CDR1 and CDR2: SGDLS and YYNGEE. This CDR3 is 14 amino acids long. Trimming pared 6 bases from V and 2 bases from J, leaving 11 bases between. The CDR3 region has the DNA TGTGCCAGCACCCCACATCCTAACACCGGGGAGCTGTTTTTT. Translated: CASTPHPNTGELFF. The full variable domain, rest sourced from reference TRBV9 and TRBJ2-2, is DSGVTQTPKHLITATGQRVTLRCSPRSGDLSVYWYQQSLDQGLQFLIQYYNGEERAKGNILERFSAQQFPDLHSELNLSSLELGDSALYFCASTPHPNTGELFFGEGSRLTVL.

This clonotype was found a few times. The J gene is TRBJ2-7, the V gene TRBV2, with D uncertain. The V and J ends lost 6 bases and 8 bases respectively, with 20 bases between them. The germline gives CDR1 SNHLY, CDR2 FYNNEI. CDR3 length equals 14 residues. The CDR3 here is CASSRSTDSTKQYF. DNA of the CDR3: TGTGCCAGCAGCAGGTCGACTGACTCTACGAAGCAGTACTTC.

The rearrangement links TRBV20-1 to TRBJ2-3; TRBD2 agrees at 10 bases. Germline V lookup: CDR1 DFQATT, CDR2 SNEGSKA (reference sequence). The CDR3 runs 16 residues. V trimming: 5 bases; J trimming: 2 bases; junction bases outside the gene matches: 10. This CDR3 is CSAPKASGGTTDTQYF. CDR3 bases: TGCAGTGCTCCGAAAGCTAGCGGGGGCACCACAGATACGCAGTATTTT.

The chain carries TRBV29-1 and TRBJ2-3; unclear D gene. The length of the CDR3 is 13 residues. Germline V CDR1 and CDR2: SQVTM, ANQGSEA. This CDR3 is CSYTLQLTDTQYF. CDR3 in DNA: TGCAGTTACACTCTCCAGCTCACAGATACGCAGTATTTT.

This clonotype has only a few counts. This rearrangement joins TRBV28 to TRBJ2-3, with TRBD2 matching over 7 bases. CDR3 length: 15 amino acids. Per germline, CDR1 MDHEN and CDR2 SYDVKM. After removal of 2 bases from V and 0 bases from J, the junction contained 2 bases not matched to a gene. For the CDR3, the DNA is TGTGCCAGCAGTTTACTTAGCGGGAGCACAGATACGCAGTATTTT. It codes for CASSLLSGSTDTQYF. Filled out from reference TRBV28 and TRBJ2-3, the complete variable domain reads DVKVTQSSRYLVKRTGEKVFLECVQDMDHENMFWYRQDPGLGLRLIYFSYDVKMKEKGDIPEGYSVSREKKERFSLILESASTNQTSMYLCASSLLSGSTDTQYFGPGTRLTVL.

This clonotype has just a few counts. J is TRBJ1-1 and V is TRBV2; maybe TRBD1 (6 bases). CDR3 size: 14 residues. Trimming removed 6 bases at V and 4 bases at J, with 15 bases between. Germline CDR1 SNHLY, CDR2 FYNNEI. This chain's CDR3 is CASSAGQRITEAFF. DNA for the CDR3: TGTGCCAGCAGCGCGGGACAACGAATCACTGAAGCTTTCTTT.

There are many counts of this clonotype. This chain uses TRBV5-1 with TRBJ2-7, with 9 bases matching TRBD1. Germline V lookup: CDR1 SGHRS, CDR2 YFSETQ. V shed 4 bases, J shed 5 bases, and the junction held 7 bases outside the gene matches. This CDR3 is built from 14 residues. This chain's CDR3 is CASSLRTGEDEQYF. CDR3 nucleotides: TGCGCCAGCAGCCTACGGACAGGGGAGGACGAGCAGTACTTC.

V is TRBV29-1 and J is TRBJ1-1; TRBD1 agrees at 10 bases. The V segment lost 4 bases and the J segment 11 bases; nucleotides outside the gene matches: 19. CDR1 is SQVTM and CDR2 is ANQGSEA in the germline V gene. The CDR3 has 16 amino acids. The CDR3 reads CSVGLTDRGPTRAAFF. The DNA for the CDR3 is TGCAGCGTTGGACTAACTGACAGGGGGCCAACCCGTGCGGCTTTCTTT.

This clonotype was recorded many times. V and J are TRBV7-8 and TRBJ2-5; D may correspond to TRBD1 or TRBD2 (6 bases each). V was shortened by 1 base and J by 7 bases, with 16 bases between the two germline ends. Looked up from germline, CDR1 is SGHVS and CDR2 is FQNEAQ. This CDR3 spans 15 amino acids. In nucleotides, the CDR3 is TGTGCCAGCAGCTTAGGGGGGGCCGAACCAGCGACCCAGTACTTC. Its protein product is CASSLGGAEPATQYF. The whole variable domain, filled in from reference TRBV7-8 and TRBJ2-5, reads GAGVSQSPRYKVAKRGQDVALRCDPISGHVSLFWYQQALGQGPEFLTYFQNEAQLDKSGLPSDRFFAERPEGSVSTLKIQRTQQEDSAVYLCASSLGGAEPATQYFGPGTRLLVL.

J is TRBJ1-3 and V is TRBV11-2, with 8 bases that match TRBD1. Germline trimming cut 5 bases from V and 4 bases from J; bases unmatched to any gene: 7. The CDR3 runs 15 residues. Per the germline V gene, CDR1 is SGHAT and CDR2 is FQNNGV. The CDR3 bases are TGTGCCAGCAGCACCAGGACAGGGAGAGGAAACACCATATATTTT. Amino acid sequence: CASSTRTGRGNTIYF. Drawing the rest from reference TRBV11-2 and TRBJ1-3, the complete variable domain is EAGVAQSPRYKIIEKRQSVAFWCNPISGHATLYWYQQILGQGPKLLIQFQNNGVVDDSQLPKDRFSAERLKGVDSTLKIQPAKLEDSAVYLCASSTRTGRGNTIYFGEGSWLTVV.

The CDR3 spells CASSLAGIETQYF. CDR3 coding DNA: TGTGCCAGCAGCTTAGCTGGGATTGAGACCCAGTACTTC. V and J are TRBV11-1 and TRBJ2-5; no definite D call. The germline CDR1 and CDR2 sequences are SGHAT and FQDESV (reference sequence). With 0 bases removed from V and 5 bases from J, the gap between germline ends came to 7 bases. CDR3 size: 13 residues.

This clonotype occurred a few times. The chain combines TRBV5-1 with TRBJ2-7; 10 bases match TRBD2. The CDR3 loop spans 14 amino acids. Germline V gene data show CDR1 as SGHRS and CDR2 as YFSETQ. Trimming cost V 3 bases and J 5 bases; bases outside gene matches: 5. The CDR3 protein is CASSSSSGRNEQYF. For the CDR3, the DNA is TGCGCCAGCAGCTCCTCTAGCGGGAGAAACGAGCAGTACTTC.

The V call is TRBV20-1, the J call TRBJ2-2; D gene ambiguous. V was shortened by 6 bases and J by 6 bases, with 11 bases between the two germline ends. Germline V gene lookup returns CDR1 DFQATT and CDR2 SNEGSKA (reference sequence). The CDR3 is made up of 12 amino acids. CDR3 DNA: TGCAGTGCGGGGAATGCGGCCGGGGAGCTGTTTTTT. This encodes CSAGNAAGELFF.